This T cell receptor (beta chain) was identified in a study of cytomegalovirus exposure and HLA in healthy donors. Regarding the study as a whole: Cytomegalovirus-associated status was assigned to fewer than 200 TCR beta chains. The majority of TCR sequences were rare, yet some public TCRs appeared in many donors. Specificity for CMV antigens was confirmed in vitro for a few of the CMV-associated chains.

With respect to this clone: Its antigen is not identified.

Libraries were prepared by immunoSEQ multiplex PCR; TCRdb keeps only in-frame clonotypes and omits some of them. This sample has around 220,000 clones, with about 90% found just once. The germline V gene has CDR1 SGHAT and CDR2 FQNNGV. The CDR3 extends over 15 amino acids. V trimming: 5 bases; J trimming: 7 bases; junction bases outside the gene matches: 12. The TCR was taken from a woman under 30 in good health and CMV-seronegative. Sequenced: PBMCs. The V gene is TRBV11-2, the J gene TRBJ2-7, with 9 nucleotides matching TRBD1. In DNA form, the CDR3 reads TGTGCCAGCAGCCCCAATTACGGACAGGGGAATGAGCAGTACTTC. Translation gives CASSPNYGQGNEQYF.